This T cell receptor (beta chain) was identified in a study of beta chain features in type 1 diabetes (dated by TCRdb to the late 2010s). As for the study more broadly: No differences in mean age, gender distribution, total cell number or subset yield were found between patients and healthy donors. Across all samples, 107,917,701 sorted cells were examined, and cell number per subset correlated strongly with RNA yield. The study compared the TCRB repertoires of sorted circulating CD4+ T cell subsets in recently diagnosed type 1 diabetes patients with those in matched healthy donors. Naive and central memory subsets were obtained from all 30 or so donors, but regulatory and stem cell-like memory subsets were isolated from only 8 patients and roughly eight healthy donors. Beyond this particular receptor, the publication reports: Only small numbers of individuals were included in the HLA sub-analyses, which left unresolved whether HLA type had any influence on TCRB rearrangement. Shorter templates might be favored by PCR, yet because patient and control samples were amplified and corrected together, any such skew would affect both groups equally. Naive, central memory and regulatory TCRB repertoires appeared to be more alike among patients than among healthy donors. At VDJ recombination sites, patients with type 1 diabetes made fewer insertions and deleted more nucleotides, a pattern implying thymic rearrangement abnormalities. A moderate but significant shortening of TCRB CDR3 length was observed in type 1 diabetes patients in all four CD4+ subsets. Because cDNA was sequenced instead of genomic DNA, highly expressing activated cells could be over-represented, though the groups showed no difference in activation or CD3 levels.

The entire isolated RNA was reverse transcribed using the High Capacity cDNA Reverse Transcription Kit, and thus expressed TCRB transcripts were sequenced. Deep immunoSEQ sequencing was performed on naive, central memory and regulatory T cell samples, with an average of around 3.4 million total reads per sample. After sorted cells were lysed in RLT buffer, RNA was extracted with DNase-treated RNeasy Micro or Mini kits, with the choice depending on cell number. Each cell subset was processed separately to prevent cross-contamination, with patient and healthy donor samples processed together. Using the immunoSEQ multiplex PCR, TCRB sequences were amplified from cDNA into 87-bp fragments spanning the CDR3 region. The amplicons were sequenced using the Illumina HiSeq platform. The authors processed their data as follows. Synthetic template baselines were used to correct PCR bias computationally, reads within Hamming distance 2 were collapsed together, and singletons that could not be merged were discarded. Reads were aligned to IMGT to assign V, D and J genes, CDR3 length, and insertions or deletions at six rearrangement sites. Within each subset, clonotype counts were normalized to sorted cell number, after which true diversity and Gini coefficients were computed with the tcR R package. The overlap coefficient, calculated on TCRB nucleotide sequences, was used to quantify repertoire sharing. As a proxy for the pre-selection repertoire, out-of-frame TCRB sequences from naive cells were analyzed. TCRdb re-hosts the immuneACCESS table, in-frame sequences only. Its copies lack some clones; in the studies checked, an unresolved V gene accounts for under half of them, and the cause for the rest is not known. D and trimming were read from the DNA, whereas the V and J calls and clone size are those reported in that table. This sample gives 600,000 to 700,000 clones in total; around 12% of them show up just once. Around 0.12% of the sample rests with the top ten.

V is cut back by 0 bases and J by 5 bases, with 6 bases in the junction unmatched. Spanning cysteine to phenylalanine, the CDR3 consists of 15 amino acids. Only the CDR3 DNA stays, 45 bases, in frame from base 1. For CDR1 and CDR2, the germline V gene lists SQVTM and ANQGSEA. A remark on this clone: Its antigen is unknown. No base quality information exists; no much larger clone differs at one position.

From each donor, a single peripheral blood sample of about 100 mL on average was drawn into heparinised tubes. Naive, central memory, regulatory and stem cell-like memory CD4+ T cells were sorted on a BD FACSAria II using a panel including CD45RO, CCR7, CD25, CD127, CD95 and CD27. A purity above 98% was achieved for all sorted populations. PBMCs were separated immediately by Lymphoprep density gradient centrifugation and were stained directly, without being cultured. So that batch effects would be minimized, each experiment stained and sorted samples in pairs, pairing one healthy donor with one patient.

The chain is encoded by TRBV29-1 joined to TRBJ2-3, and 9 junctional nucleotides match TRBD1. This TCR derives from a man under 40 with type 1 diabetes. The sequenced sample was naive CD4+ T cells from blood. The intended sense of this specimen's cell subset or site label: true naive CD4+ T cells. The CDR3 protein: CSVEEHRGQRDTQYF. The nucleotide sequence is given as TGCAGCGTTGAAGAGCACAGGGGGCAGAGAGATACGCAGTATTTT.